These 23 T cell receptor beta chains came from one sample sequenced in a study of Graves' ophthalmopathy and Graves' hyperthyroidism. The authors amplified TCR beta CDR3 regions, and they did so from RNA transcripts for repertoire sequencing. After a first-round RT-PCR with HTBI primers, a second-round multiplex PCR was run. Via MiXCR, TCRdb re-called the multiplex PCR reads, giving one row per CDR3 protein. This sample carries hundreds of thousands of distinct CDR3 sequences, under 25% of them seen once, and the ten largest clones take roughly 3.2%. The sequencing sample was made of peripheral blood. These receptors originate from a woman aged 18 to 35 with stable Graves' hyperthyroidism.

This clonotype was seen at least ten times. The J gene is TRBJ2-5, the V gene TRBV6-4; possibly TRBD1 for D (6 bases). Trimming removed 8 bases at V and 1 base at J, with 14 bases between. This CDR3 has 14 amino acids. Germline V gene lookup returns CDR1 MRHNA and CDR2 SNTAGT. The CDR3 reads CASGTRTVQETQYF. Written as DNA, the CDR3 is TGTGCCAGCGGAACAAGGACAGTCCAAGAGACCCAGTACTTC.

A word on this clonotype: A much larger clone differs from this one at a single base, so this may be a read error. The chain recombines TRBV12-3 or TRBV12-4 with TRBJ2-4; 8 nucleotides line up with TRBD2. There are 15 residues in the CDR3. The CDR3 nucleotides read TGTGCCAGCAGCCCCGGGAGGGGGGGGTTAAACATTAAGTACTTC. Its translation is CASSPGRGGLNIKYF.

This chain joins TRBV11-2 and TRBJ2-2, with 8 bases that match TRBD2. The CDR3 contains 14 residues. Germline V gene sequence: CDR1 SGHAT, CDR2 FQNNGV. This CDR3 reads CPAPGLENTGELFF. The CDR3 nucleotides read TGTCCCGCACCGGGACTAGAGAACACCGGGGAGCTGTTTTTT.

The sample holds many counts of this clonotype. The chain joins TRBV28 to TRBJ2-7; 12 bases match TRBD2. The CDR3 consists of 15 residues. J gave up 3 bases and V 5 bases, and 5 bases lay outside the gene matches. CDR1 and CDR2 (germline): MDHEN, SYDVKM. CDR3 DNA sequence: TGTGCCAGCAGTCTATTGACTAGCGGGAGCTACGAGCAGTACTTC. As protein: CASSLLTSGSYEQYF.

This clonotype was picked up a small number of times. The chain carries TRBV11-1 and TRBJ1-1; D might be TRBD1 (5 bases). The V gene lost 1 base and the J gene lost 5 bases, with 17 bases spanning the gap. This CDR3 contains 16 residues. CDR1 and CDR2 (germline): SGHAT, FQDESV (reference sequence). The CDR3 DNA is TGTGCCAGCAGCTTAGGGCCCCCGAGACAGAGGACTGAAGCTTTCTTT. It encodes CASSLGPPRQRTEAFF. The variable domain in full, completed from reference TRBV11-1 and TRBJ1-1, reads EAEVAQSPRYKITEKSQAVAFWCDPISGHATLYWYRQILGQGPELLVQFQDESVVDDSQLPKDRFSAERLKGVDSTLKIQPAELGDSAMYLCASSLGPPRQRTEAFFGQGTRLTVV.

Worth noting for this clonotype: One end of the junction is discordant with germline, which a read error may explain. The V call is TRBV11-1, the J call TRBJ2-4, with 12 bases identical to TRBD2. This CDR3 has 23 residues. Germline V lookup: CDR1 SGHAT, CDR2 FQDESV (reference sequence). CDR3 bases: TGTGCCAGCAGCTTAGCCGCACCCCACGAGTTGCTAGCGGGAGGGCCGCCCAAAAACATTAAGTACTTC. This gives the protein CASSLAAPHELLAGGPPKNIKYF.

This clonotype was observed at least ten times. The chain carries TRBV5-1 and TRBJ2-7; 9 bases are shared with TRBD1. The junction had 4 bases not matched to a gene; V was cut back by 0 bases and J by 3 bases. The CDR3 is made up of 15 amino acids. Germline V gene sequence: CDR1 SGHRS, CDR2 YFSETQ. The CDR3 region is CASSLAGTGFYEQYF. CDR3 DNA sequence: TGCGCCAGCAGCTTGGCCGGGACAGGGTTCTACGAGCAGTACTTC.

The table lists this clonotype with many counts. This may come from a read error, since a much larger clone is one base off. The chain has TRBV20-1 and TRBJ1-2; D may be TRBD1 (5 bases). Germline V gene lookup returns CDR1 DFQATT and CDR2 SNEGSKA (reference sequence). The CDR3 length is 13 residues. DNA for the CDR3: TGCAGTGCTCGAGCGGGGGTCCATTATGGCTGCACCTTC. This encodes CSARAGVHYGCTF.

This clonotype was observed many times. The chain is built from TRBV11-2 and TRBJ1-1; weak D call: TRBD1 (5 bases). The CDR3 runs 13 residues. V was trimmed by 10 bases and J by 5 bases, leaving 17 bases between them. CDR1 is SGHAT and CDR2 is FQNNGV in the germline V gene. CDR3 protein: CATQLWGGTEAFF. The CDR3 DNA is TGTGCCACCCAGCTTTGGGGCGGGACTGAAGCTTTCTTT.

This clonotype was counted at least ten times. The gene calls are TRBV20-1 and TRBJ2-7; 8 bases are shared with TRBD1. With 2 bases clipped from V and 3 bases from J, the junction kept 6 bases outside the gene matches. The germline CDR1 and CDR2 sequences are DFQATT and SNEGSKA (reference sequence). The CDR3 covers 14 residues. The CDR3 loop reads CSARKYGTGYEQYF. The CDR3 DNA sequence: TGCAGTGCTAGAAAGTATGGGACAGGCTACGAGCAGTACTTC.

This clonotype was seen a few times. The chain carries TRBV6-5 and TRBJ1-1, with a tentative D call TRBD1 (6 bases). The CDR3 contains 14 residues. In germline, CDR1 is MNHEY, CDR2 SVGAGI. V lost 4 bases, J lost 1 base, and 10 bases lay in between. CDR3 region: CASSSIQGNTEAFF. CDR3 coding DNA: TGTGCCAGCAGTTCCATACAGGGGAACACTGAAGCTTTCTTT.

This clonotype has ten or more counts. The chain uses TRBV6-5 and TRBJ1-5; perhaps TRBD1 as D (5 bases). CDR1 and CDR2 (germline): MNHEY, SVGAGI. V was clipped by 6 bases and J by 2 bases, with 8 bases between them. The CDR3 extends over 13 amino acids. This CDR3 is CASRRGGNQPQHF. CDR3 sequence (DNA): TGTGCCAGCAGGAGGGGAGGCAATCAGCCCCAGCATTTT.

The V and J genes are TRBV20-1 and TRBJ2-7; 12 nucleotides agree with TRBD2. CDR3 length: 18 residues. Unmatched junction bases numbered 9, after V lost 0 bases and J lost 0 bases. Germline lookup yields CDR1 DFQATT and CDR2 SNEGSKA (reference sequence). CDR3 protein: CSARDPELAGGPSYEQYF. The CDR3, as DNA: TGCAGTGCTAGAGATCCCGAGCTAGCGGGGGGGCCCTCCTACGAGCAGTACTTC.

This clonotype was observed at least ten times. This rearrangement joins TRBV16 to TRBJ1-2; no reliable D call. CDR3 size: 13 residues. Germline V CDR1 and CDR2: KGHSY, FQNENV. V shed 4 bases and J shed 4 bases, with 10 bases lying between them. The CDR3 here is CASSLIDTYGYTF. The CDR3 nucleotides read TGTGCCAGCAGCCTCATAGACACCTATGGCTACACCTTC.

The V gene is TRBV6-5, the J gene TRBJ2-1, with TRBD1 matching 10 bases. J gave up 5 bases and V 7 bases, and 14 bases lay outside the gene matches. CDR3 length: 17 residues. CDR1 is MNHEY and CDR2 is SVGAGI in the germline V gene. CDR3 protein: CASTNSRTGGIDNEQFF. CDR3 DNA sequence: TGTGCCAGCACTAACTCTAGGACAGGGGGGATTGACAATGAGCAGTTCTTC.

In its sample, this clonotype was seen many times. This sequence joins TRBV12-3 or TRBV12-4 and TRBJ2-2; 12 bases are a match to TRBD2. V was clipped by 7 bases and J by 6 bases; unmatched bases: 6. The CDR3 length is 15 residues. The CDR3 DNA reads TGTGCCAGCAAAAGGACTAGCGGGAAGGCCGGGGAGCTGTTTTTT. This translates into CASKRTSGKAGELFF.

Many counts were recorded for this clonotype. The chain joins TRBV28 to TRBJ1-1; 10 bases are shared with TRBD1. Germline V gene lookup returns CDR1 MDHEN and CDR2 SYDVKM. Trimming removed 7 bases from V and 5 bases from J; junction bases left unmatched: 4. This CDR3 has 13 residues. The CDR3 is CASKGQGGTEAFF. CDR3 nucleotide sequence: TGTGCCAGCAAAGGACAGGGGGGGACTGAAGCTTTCTTT.

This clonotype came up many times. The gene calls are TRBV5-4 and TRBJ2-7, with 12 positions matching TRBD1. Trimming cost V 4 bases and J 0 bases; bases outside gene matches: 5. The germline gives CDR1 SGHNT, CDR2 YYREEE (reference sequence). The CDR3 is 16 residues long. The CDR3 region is CASSGGTGGASYEQYF. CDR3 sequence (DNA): TGTGCCAGCAGCGGGGGGACAGGGGGCGCCTCCTACGAGCAGTACTTC.

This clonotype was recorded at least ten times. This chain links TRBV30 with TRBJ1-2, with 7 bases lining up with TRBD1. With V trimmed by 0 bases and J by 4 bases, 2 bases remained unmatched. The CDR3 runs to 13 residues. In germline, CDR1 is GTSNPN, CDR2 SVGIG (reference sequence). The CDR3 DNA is TGTGCCTGGAGTGTCGACAGGGTCTATGGCTACACCTTC. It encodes CAWSVDRVYGYTF.

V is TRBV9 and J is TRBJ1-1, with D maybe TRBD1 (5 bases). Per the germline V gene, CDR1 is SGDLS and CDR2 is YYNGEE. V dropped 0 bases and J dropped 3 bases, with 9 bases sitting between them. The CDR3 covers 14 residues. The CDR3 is CASSVDGTDTEAFF. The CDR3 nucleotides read TGTGCCAGCAGCGTAGATGGGACCGACACTGAAGCTTTCTTT.

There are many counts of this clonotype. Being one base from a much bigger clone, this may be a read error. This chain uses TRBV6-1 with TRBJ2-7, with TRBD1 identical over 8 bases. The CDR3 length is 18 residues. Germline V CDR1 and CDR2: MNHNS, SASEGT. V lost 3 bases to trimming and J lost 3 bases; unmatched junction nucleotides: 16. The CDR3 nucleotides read TGTGCCAGCAGTGATAACCCTCCGTCCGACAGGGGATTCTACGAGCAGTACTTC. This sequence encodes CASSDNPPSDRGFYEQYF.

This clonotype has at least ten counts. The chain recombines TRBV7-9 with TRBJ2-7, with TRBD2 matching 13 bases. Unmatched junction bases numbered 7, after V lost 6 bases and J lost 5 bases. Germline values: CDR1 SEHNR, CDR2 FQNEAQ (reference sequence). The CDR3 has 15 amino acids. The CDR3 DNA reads TGTGCCAGCAGTCGGACTAGCGGGGGCTTGGACGAGCAGTACTTC. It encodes CASSRTSGGLDEQYF.

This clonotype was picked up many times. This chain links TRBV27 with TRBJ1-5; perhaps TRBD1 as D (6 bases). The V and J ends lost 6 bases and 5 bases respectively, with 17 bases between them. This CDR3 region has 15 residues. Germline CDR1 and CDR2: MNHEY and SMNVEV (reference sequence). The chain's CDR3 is CASSLTGSGHQPQHF. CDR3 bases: TGTGCCAGCAGCCTAACAGGGAGCGGGCATCAGCCCCAGCATTTT.